This TCR beta chain was profiled in a study of T cell responses to AZD1222 COVID-19 vaccine (dated by TCRdb to the early 2020s). With regard to the full study: AZD1222 recipients whose second dose came at about 4 weeks and those whose second dose came at about 12 weeks were combined into one group, since spike-specific TCR depth and breadth did not differ between the two schedules. Trial participants were enrolled by age into subgroups of 18-55, 56-69 and 70-plus years, and about 150, 27 and 61 TCR-sequenced participants, respectively, were included in these subgroups. TCR sequencing covered 233 trial participants: approximately 200 given two doses of AZD1222 and 26 given two doses of MenACWY control vaccine. The full study reports these points: Epitopes outside the regions mutated in the B.1.351 and B.1.1.7 variants were reportedly recognized by nearly half of the unique spike-specific TCRs. Only 5 to 7 AZD1222 recipients were SARS-CoV-2 seropositive at baseline, limiting conclusions about previously exposed vaccinees. The 56-69-year group was small, and its depth increase did not reach significance, likely because of low power. Participants were mostly white British, with more females than males. The authors suggested clonal diversity may have been underestimated. Because no samples from the day 14 peak response were available, repertoires could be characterized only after the peak T cell response. The vaccine-associated CD4 TCRs covered the entire spike protein, and the dominant responses fell in regions 160-218 and 743-854. After two AZD1222 doses, spike-specific TCR breadth and depth were significantly higher than at day 0 and than in MenACWY recipients.

The CDR3 regions of human TCRbeta chains were analyzed by immunosequencing. In the authors' own workflow: TCRs in the repertoires were compared against a reference library of SARS-CoV-2-specific TCRs that had been generated with the MIRA antigen-specificity platform. Breadth meant the fraction of unique TCRs that were SARS-CoV-2-associated, whereas depth meant the fraction of total T cells that were SARS-CoV-2-associated. Using the MIRA data, each spike-specific TCR was assigned both to the spike region to which the TCR was reactive and to a CD4 or CD8 class. Log10-transformed breadth and depth values were compared by one-way ANOVA with Sidak's multiple comparisons tests. The source is immuneACCESS, and TCRdb retained only in-frame sequences with V and J called. Part of the clones is not carried over; for the studies checked, unresolved V genes explain less than half of this, and the remainder is unexplained. The V and J calls and the clone size are those of that table, but D and trimming were determined from the DNA. This sample gives roughly 100,000 clones in total; about nine tenths of them show up just once. About 5% of the sample comes from the top ten.

With regard to this clone: What antigen it recognizes has not been identified. Base qualities were left out, and no much larger clone turns up one base away.

The time point label for this specimen denotes: baseline before first vaccination. Samples from vaccinated people were obtained from the UK trials COV001 and COV002, which included a single-blind randomized controlled phase 2/3 trial of AZD1222 (ChAdOx1 nCoV-19) in healthy adults. For TCRbeta chain sequencing, PBMC samples were collected from trial participants at day 0 and at day 28 after the second dose. Trimming takes 0 bases from V and 8 bases from J, and the germline ends sit 13 bases apart. The CDR3 sequence holds 14 residues, the cysteine and phenylalanine included. Only CDR3 DNA is held: 42 bases, read in frame from base 1. CDR1 is given as MGHRA and CDR2 as YSYEKL, both from the germline V gene.

This receptor was identified in an adult in good health. The chain links TRBV4-1 with TRBJ1-2, with no reliable assignment of the D segment. The sample consisted of peripheral blood, taken on day 0 of AZD1222 vaccination. The nucleotide sequence is TGCGCCAGCAGCCAAGATGGGCCAGCGGTAGGCTACACCTTC. Its translation is CASSQDGPAVGYTF.